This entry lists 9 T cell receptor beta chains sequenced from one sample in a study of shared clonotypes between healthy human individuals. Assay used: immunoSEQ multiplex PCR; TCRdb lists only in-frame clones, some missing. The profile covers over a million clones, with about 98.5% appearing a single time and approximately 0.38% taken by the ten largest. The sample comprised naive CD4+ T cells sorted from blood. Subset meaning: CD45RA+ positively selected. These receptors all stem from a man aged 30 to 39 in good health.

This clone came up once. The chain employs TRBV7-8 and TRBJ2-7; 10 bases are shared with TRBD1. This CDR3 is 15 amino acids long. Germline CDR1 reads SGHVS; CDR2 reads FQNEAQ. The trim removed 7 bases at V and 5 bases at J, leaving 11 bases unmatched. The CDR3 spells CASTPRGTGVHEQYF. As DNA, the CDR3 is TGTGCCAGCACTCCGCGGGGGACAGGGGTCCACGAGCAGTACTTC.

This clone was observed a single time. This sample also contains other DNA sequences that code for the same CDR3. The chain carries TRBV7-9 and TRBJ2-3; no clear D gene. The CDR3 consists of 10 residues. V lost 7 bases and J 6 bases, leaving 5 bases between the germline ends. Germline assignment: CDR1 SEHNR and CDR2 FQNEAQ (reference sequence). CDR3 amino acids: CASNGDTQYF. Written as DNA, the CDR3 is TGTGCCAGCAACGGGGATACGCAGTATTTT.

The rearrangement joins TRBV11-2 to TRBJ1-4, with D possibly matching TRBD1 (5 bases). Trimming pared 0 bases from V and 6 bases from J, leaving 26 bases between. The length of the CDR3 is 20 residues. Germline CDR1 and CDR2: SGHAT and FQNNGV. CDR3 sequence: CASSLDSVRRGDEFYEKLFF. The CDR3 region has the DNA TGTGCCAGCAGCTTAGATTCGGTACGAAGGGGTGATGAGTTCTATGAAAAACTGTTTTTT.

The CDR3 loop reads CASSITAGSPNTEAFF. CDR3 sequence (DNA): TGTGCCAGTAGTATAACTGCAGGGTCCCCGAACACTGAAGCTTTCTTT. The V and J genes are TRBV19 and TRBJ1-1; D possibly corresponds to TRBD1 (5 bases). The germline gives CDR1 LNHDA, CDR2 SQIVND (reference sequence). Trimming shortened V by 2 bases and J by 1 base, and 14 bases separated the two germline ends. There are 16 residues in the CDR3. Drawing the rest from reference TRBV19 and TRBJ1-1, the complete variable domain is DGGITQSPKYLFRKEGQNVTLSCEQNLNHDAMYWYRQDPGQGLRLIYYSQIVNDFQKGDIAEGYSVSREKKESFPLTVTSAQKNPTAFYLCASSITAGSPNTEAFFGQGTRLTVV.

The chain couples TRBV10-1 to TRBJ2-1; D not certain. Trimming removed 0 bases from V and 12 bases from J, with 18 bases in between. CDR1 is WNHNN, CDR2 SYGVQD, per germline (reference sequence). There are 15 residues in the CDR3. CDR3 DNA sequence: TGCGCCAGCAGTGAGTCGAAAGTCCAGCGATCCGCGCAGTTCTTC. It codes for CASSESKVQRSAQFF.

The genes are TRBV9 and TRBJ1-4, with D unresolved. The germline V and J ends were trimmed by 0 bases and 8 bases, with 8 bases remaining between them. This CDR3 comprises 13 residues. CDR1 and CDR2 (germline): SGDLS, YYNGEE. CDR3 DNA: TGTGCCAGCAGCGTAGACCCCAGGGAAAAACTGTTTTTT. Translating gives CASSVDPREKLFF. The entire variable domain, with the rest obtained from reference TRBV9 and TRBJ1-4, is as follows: DSGVTQTPKHLITATGQRVTLRCSPRSGDLSVYWYQQSLDQGLQFLIQYYNGEERAKGNILERFSAQQFPDLHSELNLSSLELGDSALYFCASSVDPREKLFFGSGTQLSVL.

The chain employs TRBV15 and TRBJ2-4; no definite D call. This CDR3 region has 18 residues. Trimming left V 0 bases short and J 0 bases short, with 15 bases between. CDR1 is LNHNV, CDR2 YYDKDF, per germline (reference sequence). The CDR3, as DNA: TGTGCCACCAGCAGAGATGGTGCGGTGGCCATAGCCAAAAACATTCAGTACTTC. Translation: CATSRDGAVAIAKNIQYF.

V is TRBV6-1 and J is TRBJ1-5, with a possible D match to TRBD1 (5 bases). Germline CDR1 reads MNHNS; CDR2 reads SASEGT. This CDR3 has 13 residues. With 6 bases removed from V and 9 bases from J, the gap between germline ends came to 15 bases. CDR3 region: CASRDRFARPQHF. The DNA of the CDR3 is TGTGCCAGCAGAGACAGATTTGCCCGGCCCCAGCATTTT.

CDR3 sequence reads: CASSFRGIIGETQYF. The CDR3 DNA reads as TGTGCCAGCAGTTTTCGGGGGATCATCGGAGAGACCCAGTACTTC. The chain is built from TRBV28 and TRBJ2-5, with D possibly being TRBD2 (6 bases). Looked up from germline, CDR1 is MDHEN and CDR2 is SYDVKM. Trimming shortened V by 3 bases and J by 4 bases, and 15 bases separated the two germline ends. The CDR3 extends over 15 amino acids.